This TCR beta chain came from a study of shared clonotypes between healthy human individuals. Background on the study: The donor group consisted of a couple of women and a few men, aged 18 to 49.

Splitting of each subset's genomic DNA was done evenly across several immunoSEQ plates. Generated by immunoSEQ multiplex PCR, the TCRdb table keeps only in-frame clones and is missing some. The table has about half a million clones, approximately 78% seen once. It was 80 million to 90 million PBMCs that unsorted samples used for genomic DNA. This clone showed up many times. This sequence was found in a woman aged 35 to 49 in good health. Some clones in this sample may be carry-over from other donors' samples. The sample comprised PBMCs.

The CDR3 DNA reads TGCAGCGTGGCCTGGGTGCAGGGTAAAGGTTACGAGCAGTACTTC. Translated: CSVAWVQGKGYEQYF. The chain links TRBV29-1 to TRBJ2-7; tentatively, D is TRBD1 (5 bases). CDR1 and CDR2 (germline): SQVTM, ANQGSEA. The germline V and J ends were trimmed by 6 bases and 4 bases, with 22 bases remaining between them. This CDR3 is built from 15 residues.